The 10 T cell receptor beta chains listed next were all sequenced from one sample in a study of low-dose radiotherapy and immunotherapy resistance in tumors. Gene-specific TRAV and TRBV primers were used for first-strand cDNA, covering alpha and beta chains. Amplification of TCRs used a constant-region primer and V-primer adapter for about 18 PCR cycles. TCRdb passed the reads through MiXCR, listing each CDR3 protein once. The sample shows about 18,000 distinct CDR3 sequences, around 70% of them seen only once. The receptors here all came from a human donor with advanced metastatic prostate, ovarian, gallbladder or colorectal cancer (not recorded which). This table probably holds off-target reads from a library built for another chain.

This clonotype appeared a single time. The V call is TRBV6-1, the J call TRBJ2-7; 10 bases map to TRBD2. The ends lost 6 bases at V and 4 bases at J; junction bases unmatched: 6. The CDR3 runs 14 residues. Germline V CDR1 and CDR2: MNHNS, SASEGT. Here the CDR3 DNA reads TGTGCCAGCAGAAAATCTAGCGGGGGTTACGAGCAGTACTTC. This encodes CASRKSSGGYEQYF.

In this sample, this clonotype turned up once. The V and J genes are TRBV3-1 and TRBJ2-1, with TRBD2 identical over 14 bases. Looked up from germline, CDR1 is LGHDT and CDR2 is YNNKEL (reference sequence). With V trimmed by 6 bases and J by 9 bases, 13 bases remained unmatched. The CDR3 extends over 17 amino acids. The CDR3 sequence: CASSYSVATSGRGEQFF. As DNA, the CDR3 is TGTGCCAGCAGTTACTCAGTCGCGACTAGCGGGAGGGGTGAGCAGTTCTTC.

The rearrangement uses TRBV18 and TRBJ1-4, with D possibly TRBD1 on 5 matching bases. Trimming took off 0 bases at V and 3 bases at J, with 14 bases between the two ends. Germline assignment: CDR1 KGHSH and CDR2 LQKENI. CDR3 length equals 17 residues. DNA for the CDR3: TGTGCCAGCTCACCACCGGTGGAGGGGATGGCTAATGAAAAACTGTTTTTT. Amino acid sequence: CASSPPVEGMANEKLFF.

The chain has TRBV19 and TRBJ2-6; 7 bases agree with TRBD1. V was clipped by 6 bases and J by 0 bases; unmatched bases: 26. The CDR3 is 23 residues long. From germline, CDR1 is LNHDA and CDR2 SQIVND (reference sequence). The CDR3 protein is CASRLGAGGGPGQNPSGANVLTF. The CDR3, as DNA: TGTGCCAGTAGGTTAGGAGCTGGTGGGGGACCGGGACAGAACCCCTCTGGGGCCAACGTCCTGACTTTC.

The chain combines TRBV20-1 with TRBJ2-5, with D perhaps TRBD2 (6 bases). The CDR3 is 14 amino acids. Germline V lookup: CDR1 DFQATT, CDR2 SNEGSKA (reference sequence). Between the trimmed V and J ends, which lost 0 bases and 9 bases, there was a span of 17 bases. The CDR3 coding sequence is TGCAGTGCTAGAGATCCAGGCCAAACGGGGGCCCAGTACTTC. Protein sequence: CSARDPGQTGAQYF.

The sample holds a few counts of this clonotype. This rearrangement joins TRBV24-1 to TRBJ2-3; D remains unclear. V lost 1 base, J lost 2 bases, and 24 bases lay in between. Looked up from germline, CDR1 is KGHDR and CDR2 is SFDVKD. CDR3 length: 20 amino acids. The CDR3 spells CATSDFVKVTGFFPTDTQYF. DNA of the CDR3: TGTGCCACCAGTGATTTTGTAAAAGTAACGGGTTTTTTCCCCACAGATACGCAGTATTTT.

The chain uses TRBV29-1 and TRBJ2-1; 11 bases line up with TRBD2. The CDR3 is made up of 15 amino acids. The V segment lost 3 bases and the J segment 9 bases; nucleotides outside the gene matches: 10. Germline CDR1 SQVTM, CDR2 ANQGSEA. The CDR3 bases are TGCAGCGTTGAGTTATCGAGACTAGCGGGATCTGAGCAGTTCTTC. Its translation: CSVELSRLAGSEQFF.

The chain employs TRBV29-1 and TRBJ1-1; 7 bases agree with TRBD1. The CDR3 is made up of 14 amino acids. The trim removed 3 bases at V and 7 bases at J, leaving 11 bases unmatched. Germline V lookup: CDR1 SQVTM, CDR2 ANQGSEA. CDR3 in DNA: TGCAGCGTTGATGGGAGACAGGGAGGTAATGAAGCTTTCTTT. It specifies CSVDGRQGGNEAFF.

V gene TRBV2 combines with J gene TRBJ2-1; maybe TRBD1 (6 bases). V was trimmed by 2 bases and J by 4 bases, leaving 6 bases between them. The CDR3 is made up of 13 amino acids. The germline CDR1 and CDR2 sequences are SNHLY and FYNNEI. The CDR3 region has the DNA TGTGCCAGCAGTGAACAGGGGTACAATGAGCAGTTCTTC. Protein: CASSEQGYNEQFF.

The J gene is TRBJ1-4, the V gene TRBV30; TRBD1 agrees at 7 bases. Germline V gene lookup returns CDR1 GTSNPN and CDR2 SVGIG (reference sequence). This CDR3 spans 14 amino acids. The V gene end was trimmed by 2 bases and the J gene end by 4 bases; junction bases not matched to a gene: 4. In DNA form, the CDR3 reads TGTGCCTGGAGTATGACAGGGATTAATGAAAAACTGTTTTTT. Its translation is CAWSMTGINEKLFF.